Below, 14 T cell receptor beta chains from the same sample are listed, as sequenced in a study of T cell responses to AZD1222 COVID-19 vaccine. Sequenced by immunoSEQ multiplex PCR; TCRdb stores in-frame clones only, minus some. The sample consists of about 110,000 clones, about 86% of them appearing once. Sequenced material: peripheral blood, taken on day 0 of AZD1222 vaccination. These receptors were obtained from an adult in good health.

This sequence joins TRBV6-5 and TRBJ2-2; D is perhaps TRBD1 or TRBD2 (5 bases each). V shed 0 bases and J shed 3 bases, with 11 bases lying between them. The germline V gene encodes CDR1 MNHEY and CDR2 SVGAGI. This CDR3 region has 16 residues. Here the CDR3 DNA reads TGTGCCAGCAGTTACTCCGGGACCCGTGACACCGGGGAGCTGTTTTTT. Its translation: CASSYSGTRDTGELFF.

The V and J genes are TRBV18 and TRBJ2-3; TRBD2 matches 12 bases. CDR3 length: 16 residues. After removal of 6 bases from V and 5 bases from J, the junction contained 9 bases not matched to a gene. Germline CDR1 is KGHSH and CDR2 is LQKENI. DNA for the CDR3: TGTGCCAGCTCCCCGACTAGCGGGGGAGCAGGAGATACGCAGTATTTT. It encodes CASSPTSGGAGDTQYF.

The CDR3 protein is CASKDPANEKLFF. As DNA, the CDR3 is TGTGCCAGTAAGGACCCCGCTAATGAAAAACTGTTTTTT. The chain joins TRBV19 to TRBJ1-4; D is uncertain. Per germline, CDR1 LNHDA and CDR2 SQIVND (reference sequence). The CDR3 has 13 amino acids. The V gene lost 7 bases and the J gene lost 3 bases, with 9 bases spanning the gap.

This clone was detected only once. The V gene is TRBV5-1, the J gene TRBJ1-1, with D unresolved. Trimming removed 3 bases from V and 2 bases from J, with 17 bases in between. CDR1 and CDR2 from the germline V gene are SGHRS and YFSETQ. There are 16 residues in the CDR3. CDR3 amino acids: CASSSVFFLANTEAFF. The CDR3, as DNA: TGCGCCAGCAGCTCGGTTTTCTTTCTGGCAAACACTGAAGCTTTCTTT.

The chain has TRBV6-2 or TRBV6-3 and TRBJ1-6; D unclear. Looked up from germline, CDR1 is MNHEY and CDR2 is SVGEGT. The germline V and J ends were trimmed by 2 bases and 8 bases, with 1 base remaining between them. This CDR3 contains 11 residues. The CDR3 loop is CASSYDSPLHF. The CDR3 DNA is TGTGCCAGCAGTTACGATTCACCCCTCCACTTT.

Only a few counts were recorded for this clone. The V gene is TRBV7-9, the J gene TRBJ2-1; D may be TRBD2 (6 bases). CDR1 and CDR2 (germline): SEHNR, FQNEAQ (reference sequence). CDR3 length: 15 amino acids. Trimming removed 2 bases at V and 2 bases at J, with 10 bases between. The CDR3 DNA is TGTGCCAGCAGCTTACGGGGACTCGCCTACAATGAGCAGTTCTTC. Its protein product is CASSLRGLAYNEQFF.

CDR3 amino acids: CASSLGRLTYEQYF. The CDR3 nucleotides are TGTGCCAGCAGTTTAGGGCGGCTTACCTACGAGCAGTACTTC. The chain employs TRBV28 and TRBJ2-7; D uncertain. V was clipped by 2 bases and J by 2 bases, with 10 bases between them. Germline CDR1 and CDR2: MDHEN and SYDVKM. CDR3 length: 14 amino acids.

The chain recombines TRBV5-6 with TRBJ2-7, with unresolved D. Germline CDR1 reads SGHDT; CDR2 reads YYEEEE. This CDR3 comprises 13 residues. V was trimmed by 1 base and J by 1 base, leaving 6 bases between them. In DNA form, the CDR3 reads TGTGCCAGCAGCTTGTACAGTTCCTACGAGCAGTACTTC. Translated: CASSLYSSYEQYF. The whole variable domain, remainder taken from reference TRBV5-6 and TRBJ2-7, is DAGVTQSPTHLIKTRGQQVTLRCSPKSGHDTVSWYQQALGQGPQFIFQYYEEEERQRGNFPDRFSGHQFPNYSSELNVNALLLGDSALYLCASSLYSSYEQYFGPGTRLTVT.

This CDR3 is CASSLVLRATYNEQFF. The CDR3 nucleotides are TGCGCCAGCAGCTTGGTTCTGAGGGCTACCTACAATGAGCAGTTCTTC. This chain joins TRBV5-1 and TRBJ2-1; tentatively, D is TRBD2 (5 bases). CDR1 and CDR2 (germline): SGHRS, YFSETQ. V lost 0 bases and J lost 2, with 12 bases in between. There are 16 residues in the CDR3.

The chain employs TRBV30 and TRBJ1-2; D is unclear. This CDR3 comprises 13 residues. The ends were cut back, 2 bases at V and 6 bases at J, with 13 bases in the middle. CDR1 and CDR2 from the germline V gene are GTSNPN and SVGIG (reference sequence). DNA of the CDR3: TGTGCCTGGAGTCGTCGTTCCGGAAATGGCTACACCTTC. The encoded protein is CAWSRRSGNGYTF.

The chain is built from TRBV28 and TRBJ2-2; 7 bases fit TRBD1. The CDR3 covers 14 residues. After removal of 10 bases from V and 4 bases from J, the junction contained 9 bases not matched to a gene. CDR1 is MDHEN, CDR2 SYDVKM, per germline. The chain's CDR3 is CAIGGRVPTGELFF. Written as DNA, the CDR3 is TGTGCCATAGGGGGCAGGGTTCCCACCGGGGAGCTGTTTTTT.

This clone was observed a few times. The gene calls are TRBV21-1 and TRBJ1-6; the tabulated D call, TRBD1, remains unverified against the DNA. TRBV21-1 constitutes a pseudogene. This CDR3 region has 17 residues. In DNA form, the CDR3 reads TGTGCCAGCAGCCCCAGGGGCCGACAACGGGACAGGTCACCCCTCCACTTT. Its protein product is CASSPRGRQRDRSPLHF.

This clone occurred a few times. The V call is TRBV18, the J call TRBJ1-5; TRBD1 matches 7 bases. CDR3 length: 14 residues. Germline CDR1 is KGHSH and CDR2 is LQKENI. J was trimmed by 7 bases and V by 6 bases; bases with no gene match: 9. CDR3 amino acids: CASSQQGSDQPQHF. CDR3 DNA: TGTGCCAGCTCTCAACAGGGGTCTGACCAGCCCCAGCATTTT. The full variable domain, with the rest looked up from reference TRBV18 and TRBJ1-5, is NAGVMQNPRHLVRRRGQEARLRCSPMKGHSHVYWYRQLPEEGLKFMVYLQKENIIDESGMPKERFSAEFPKEGPSILRIQQVVRGDSAAYFCASSQQGSDQPQHFGDGTRLSIL.

This clone was seen only a few times. The chain is built from TRBV6-5 and TRBJ1-2; D possibly corresponds to TRBD1 (5 bases). Trimming stripped 4 bases from V and 7 bases from J, with 19 bases between. CDR1 and CDR2 from the germline V gene are MNHEY and SVGAGI. This CDR3 spans 15 amino acids. CDR3 sequence: CASSWLGGAGGGYTF. The CDR3, as DNA: TGTGCCAGCAGTTGGTTGGGAGGGGCTGGGGGTGGCTACACCTTC.